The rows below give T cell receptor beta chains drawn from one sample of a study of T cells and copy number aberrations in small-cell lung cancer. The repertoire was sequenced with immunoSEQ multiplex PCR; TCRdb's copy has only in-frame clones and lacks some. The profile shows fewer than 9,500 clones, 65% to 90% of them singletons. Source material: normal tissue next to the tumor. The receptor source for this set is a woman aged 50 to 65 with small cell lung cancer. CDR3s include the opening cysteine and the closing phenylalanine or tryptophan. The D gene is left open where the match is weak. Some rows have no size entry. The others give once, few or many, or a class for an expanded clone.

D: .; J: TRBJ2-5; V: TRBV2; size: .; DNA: TGTGCCAGCTCCCTCCCCCGGGTGGTCCAAGAGACCCAGTACTTC; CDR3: CASSLPRVVQETQYF
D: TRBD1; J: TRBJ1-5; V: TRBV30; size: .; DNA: TGTGCCTGGGGACCTCAGGGGGCGAGCAATCAGCCCCAGCATTTT; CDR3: CAWGPQGASNQPQHF
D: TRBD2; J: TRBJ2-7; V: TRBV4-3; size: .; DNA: TGCGCCAGCAGCCGGGCTAGCGGTGAGCAGTACTTC; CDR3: CASSRASGEQYF
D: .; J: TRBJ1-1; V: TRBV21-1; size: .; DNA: TGTGCCAGCAACGCGGGTCACCCGGGAGCTTTCTTT; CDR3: CASNAGHPGAFF
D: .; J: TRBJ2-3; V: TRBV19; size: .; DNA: TGTGCCAGTAGTATTCGCAGGGCCAGCACAGATACGCAGTATTTT; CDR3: CASSIRRASTDTQYF
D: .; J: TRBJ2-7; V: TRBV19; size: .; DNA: TGTGCCAGTAGTACCGGACGGCTACTAAACGAGCAGTACTTC; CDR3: CASSTGRLLNEQYF
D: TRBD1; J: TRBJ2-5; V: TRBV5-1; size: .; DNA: TGCGCCAGCAGCTCGGGAGGACAGGGGATAAAGGAAGAGACCCAGTACTTC; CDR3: CASSSGGQGIKEETQYF
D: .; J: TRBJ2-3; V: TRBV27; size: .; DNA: TGTGCCAGCAGGGGGGGGGCCACAGATACGCAGTATTTT; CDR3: CASRGGATDTQYF
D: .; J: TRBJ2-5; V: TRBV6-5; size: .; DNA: TGTGCCAGCATGGAAGGCGGGATTCAAGAGACCCAGTACTTC; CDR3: CASMEGGIQETQYF
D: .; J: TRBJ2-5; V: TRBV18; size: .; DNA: TGTGCCAGCTCACCTCTCCGAGAGGAGACCCAGTACTTC; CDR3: CASSPLREETQYF
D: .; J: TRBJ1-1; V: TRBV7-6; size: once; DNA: .; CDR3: CASSSSSQGGGTEAFF
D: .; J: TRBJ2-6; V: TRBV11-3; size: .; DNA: TGTGCCAGCAGCCCCAGGGTATCTCGACAAAGTCGGGCCAACGTCCTGACTTTC; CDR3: CASSPRVSRQSRANVLTF
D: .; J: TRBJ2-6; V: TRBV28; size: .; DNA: TGTGCCAGCAGTTTAGGAGGATCTGGGGCCAACGTCCTGACTTTC; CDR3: CASSLGGSGANVLTF
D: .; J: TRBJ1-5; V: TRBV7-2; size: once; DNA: TGTGCCAGCAGCCTTGAATTCGGGGGGCTTCAGCCCCAGCATTTT; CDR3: CASSLEFGGLQPQHF
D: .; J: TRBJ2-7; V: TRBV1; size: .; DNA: TGCACCAGCAGCCCCCCCCGCCCCACTAGCGGGAGGGCCCGTCATTACGAGCAGTACTTC; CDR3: CTSSPPRPTSGRARHYEQYF
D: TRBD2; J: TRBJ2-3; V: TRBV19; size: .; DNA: TGTGCCAGTAGTTCTAGCGGGAGGACTAGCACAGATACGCAGTATTTT; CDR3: CASSSSGRTSTDTQYF
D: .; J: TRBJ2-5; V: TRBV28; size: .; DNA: TGTGCCAGCAGTTTAAGTTTTTCCGGCCTAGAGATTTGGACCCAGTACTTC; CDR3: CASSLSFSGLEIWTQYF
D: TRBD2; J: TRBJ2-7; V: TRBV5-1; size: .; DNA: TGCGCCAGCCGCTTGACTAGCTTCGGCGAGCAGTACTTC; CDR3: CASRLTSFGEQYF
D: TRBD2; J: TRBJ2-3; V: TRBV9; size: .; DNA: TGTGCCAGCAGCGTAGAAACTAGCGGGAGATGGAGCACAGATACGCAGTATTTT; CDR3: CASSVETSGRWSTDTQYF
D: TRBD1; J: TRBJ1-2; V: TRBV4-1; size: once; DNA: TGCGCCAGCAGCCAAGTGGGGACAGGGGATTATTATGGCTACACCTTC; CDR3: CASSQVGTGDYYGYTF